The 20 T cell receptor beta chains in this list originate from one sample, sequenced in a study of blood T cell repertoires in COVID-19. Method: immunoSEQ multiplex PCR; TCRdb's copy keeps in-frame clones and lacks some. Counted here are about 44,000 clones, about 85% occurring once; the ten biggest clones make up approximately 20%. Input material: peripheral blood. These receptors were collected from a woman of 80 years or more in a cohort sampled during active or convalescent COVID-19.

This chain joins TRBV7-9 and TRBJ1-2; no clear D gene. The CDR3 has 13 residues. V lost 5 bases to trimming and J lost 4 bases, with 11 bases between them. From germline, CDR1 is SEHNR and CDR2 FQNEAQ (reference sequence). The CDR3 is CASSEGAGYGYTF. The CDR3 DNA is TGTGCCAGCAGCGAGGGCGCGGGCTATGGCTACACCTTC.

The chain combines TRBV7-2 with TRBJ2-5; 13 bases are a match to TRBD2. There are 16 residues in the CDR3. Germline V lookup: CDR1 SGHTA, CDR2 FQGNSA. V shed 5 bases and J 5 bases; nucleotides not matched to a gene: 8. This CDR3 reads CASSPGLAGVSETQYF. CDR3 DNA sequence: TGTGCCAGCAGCCCCGGACTAGCGGGAGTTAGTGAGACCCAGTACTTC.

This chain links TRBV6-1 with TRBJ1-2; a possible D gene is TRBD1 (5 bases). The V gene's germline CDR1 is MNHNS and CDR2 SASEGT. V was pared by 1 base and J by 5 bases, with 20 bases between. The CDR3 is 17 residues long. Written as DNA, the CDR3 is TGTGCCAGCAGTGAAGACGCCCCGGGACTAGCGGGTTATGGCTACACCTTC. Its protein product is CASSEDAPGLAGYGYTF.

The chain recombines TRBV11-2 with TRBJ1-2; D not certain. Between the trimmed V and J ends, which lost 6 bases and 1 base, there was a span of 6 bases. From germline, CDR1 is SGHAT and CDR2 FQNNGV. The length of the CDR3 is 12 residues. CDR3 DNA: TGTGCCAGCAGTGGAGTTAACTATGGCTACACCTTC. Its protein product is CASSGVNYGYTF. The entire variable domain, with the rest obtained from reference TRBV11-2 and TRBJ1-2, is as follows: EAGVAQSPRYKIIEKRQSVAFWCNPISGHATLYWYQQILGQGPKLLIQFQNNGVVDDSQLPKDRFSAERLKGVDSTLKIQPAKLEDSAVYLCASSGVNYGYTFGSGTRLTVV.

This clone was recorded once. V gene TRBV3-1 (or the pseudogene TRBV3-2) combines with J gene TRBJ1-2; TRBD1 matches at 8 bases. In germline, CDR1 is LGHDT, CDR2 YNNKEL (reference sequence). The CDR3 is 13 amino acids. V was clipped by 4 bases and J by 7 bases; unmatched bases: 5. In nucleotides, the CDR3 is TGTGCCAGCAGCCCACGACAGGGGTCTGGCTACACCTTC. Translating it yields CASSPRQGSGYTF.

This sequence joins TRBV10-3 and TRBJ2-1; TRBD2 is a possible D gene (6 bases). V dropped 6 bases and J dropped 5 bases, with 8 bases sitting between them. The CDR3 consists of 12 residues. The germline CDR1 and CDR2 sequences are ENHRY and SYGVKD. The CDR3 sequence: CAIRGLDNEQFF. As DNA, the CDR3 is TGTGCCATCAGGGGACTTGACAATGAGCAGTTCTTC.

The chain joins TRBV2 to TRBJ2-1; the match to TRBD2 covers 7 bases. The J segment lost 7 bases and the V segment lost 8 bases, leaving 14 bases of the junction unmatched. This CDR3 comprises 15 residues. Germline CDR1 and CDR2: SNHLY and FYNNEI. The CDR3 DNA is TGTGCCAGCGCGGGGTTAGCGGGCTTTTCGAATGAGCAGTTCTTC. Translating gives CASAGLAGFSNEQFF.

V usage is TRBV6-2 or TRBV6-3 and J usage is TRBJ1-2, with TRBD1 matching over 8 bases. Trimming removed 0 bases from V and 5 bases from J; junction bases left unmatched: 8. Germline V gives CDR1 MNHEY, CDR2 SVGEGT. There are 16 residues in the CDR3. The CDR3, as DNA: TGTGCCAGCAGTTACTCGGCCGGGACAGGTGATTATGGCTACACCTTC. Protein product: CASSYSAGTGDYGYTF.

The chain employs TRBV2 and TRBJ2-1; D is possibly TRBD2 (6 bases). V was trimmed by 4 bases and J by 1 base, leaving 11 bases between them. Germline V gene lookup returns CDR1 SNHLY and CDR2 FYNNEI. The CDR3 is 15 amino acids. The DNA of the CDR3 is TGTGCCAGCAGTGCCTCCAGCGGGTCCTACAATGAGCAGTTCTTC. Protein product: CASSASSGSYNEQFF.

J is TRBJ1-2 and V is TRBV6-6; D perhaps matches TRBD1 (6 bases). The germline V gene has CDR1 MNHNY and CDR2 SVGAGI (reference sequence). This CDR3 comprises 15 residues. Trimming stripped 5 bases from V and 4 bases from J, with 17 bases between. As DNA, the CDR3 is TGTGCCAGCAGTACCCTTTGGGACACGCTCTATGGCTACACCTTC. This encodes CASSTLWDTLYGYTF.

The chain carries TRBV5-6 and TRBJ1-2; D perhaps matches TRBD1 (5 bases). The CDR3 has 14 amino acids. Germline CDR1 SGHDT, CDR2 YYEEEE. Trimming stripped 6 bases from V and 3 bases from J, with 15 bases between. The CDR3 sequence is CASINLGGYYGYTF. CDR3 coding DNA: TGTGCCAGCATTAACTTGGGGGGGTACTATGGCTACACCTTC.

This chain connects TRBV6-6 to TRBJ1-5; D unclear. In germline, CDR1 is MNHNY, CDR2 SVGAGI (reference sequence). The CDR3 contains 15 residues. V lost 1 base to trimming and J lost 7 bases, with 14 bases between them. This CDR3 is CASSYYGPTGQPQHF. CDR3 coding DNA: TGTGCCAGCAGTTACTACGGACCCACGGGGCAGCCCCAGCATTTT.

The rearrangement links TRBV11-2 to TRBJ1-2; D call uncertain. The CDR3 runs to 13 residues. Germline loops: CDR1 SGHAT, CDR2 FQNNGV. With 3 bases removed from V and 8 bases from J, the gap between germline ends came to 13 bases. CDR3 in DNA: TGTGCCAGCAGCTTGGGAGACTTCGGGGGCTACACCTTC. Protein: CASSLGDFGGYTF. Using reference TRBV11-2 and TRBJ1-2 for the parts outside the CDR3, the full variable domain is EAGVAQSPRYKIIEKRQSVAFWCNPISGHATLYWYQQILGQGPKLLIQFQNNGVVDDSQLPKDRFSAERLKGVDSTLKIQPAKLEDSAVYLCASSLGDFGGYTFGSGTRLTVV.

The rearrangement joins TRBV25-1 to TRBJ1-1; tentatively, D is TRBD1 (5 bases). The V and J ends lost 7 bases and 0 bases respectively, with 12 bases between them. The length of the CDR3 is 14 residues. The V gene's germline CDR1 is MGHDK and CDR2 SYGVNS. CDR3 region: CASNPTAMNTEAFF. The CDR3 DNA reads TGTGCCAGCAACCCGACAGCTATGAACACTGAAGCTTTCTTT.

This rearrangement joins TRBV20-1 to TRBJ2-5; a possible D gene is TRBD2 (6 bases). The germline V gene encodes CDR1 DFQATT and CDR2 SNEGSKA (reference sequence). The length of the CDR3 is 13 residues. The V gene lost 3 bases and the J gene lost 5 bases, with 13 bases spanning the gap. CDR3 protein: CSASWGVAETQYF. CDR3 nucleotide sequence: TGCAGTGCTAGTTGGGGGGTTGCGGAGACCCAGTACTTC.

The chain joins TRBV28 to TRBJ2-7, with D possibly TRBD2 on 6 matching bases. CDR1 is MDHEN and CDR2 is SYDVKM in the germline V gene. Between the trimmed V and J ends, which lost 5 bases and 4 bases, there was a span of 6 bases. CDR3 length: 11 residues. CDR3 DNA sequence: TGTGCCAGCAGTCGGGGGTACGAGCAGTACTTC. It yields the protein CASSRGYEQYF. The variable domain in full, completed from reference TRBV28 and TRBJ2-7, reads DVKVTQSSRYLVKRTGEKVFLECVQDMDHENMFWYRQDPGLGLRLIYFSYDVKMKEKGDIPEGYSVSREKKERFSLILESASTNQTSMYLCASSRGYEQYFGPGTRLTVT.

The chain recombines TRBV11-3 with TRBJ1-1; D is perhaps TRBD1 (6 bases). Trimming removed 4 bases from V and 0 bases from J, with 9 bases in between. The germline CDR1 and CDR2 sequences are SGHNT and YENEEA. The CDR3 has 14 amino acids. The CDR3 nucleotides are TGTGCCAGCAGCTCCGGGACACTGAACACTGAAGCTTTCTTT. Residues: CASSSGTLNTEAFF.

J is TRBJ1-5 and V is TRBV6-5; D gene uncertain. This CDR3 is 13 amino acids long. The V end lost 2 bases, the J end lost 7 bases, and 9 bases lay between the germline ends. Germline values: CDR1 MNHEY, CDR2 SVGAGI. The CDR3, as DNA: TGTGCCAGCAGTTACAGTAGGAGCCAGCCCCAGCATTTT. Translating it yields CASSYSRSQPQHF.

This clone was recorded a few times. The chain links TRBV11-2 to TRBJ1-6; a weak D match, TRBD1 (5 bases). CDR1 and CDR2 from the germline V gene are SGHAT and FQNNGV. The CDR3 loop spans 18 amino acids. V lost 2 bases and J lost 7, with 21 bases in between. CDR3 bases: TGTGCCAGCAGCTTAATCGGGGCCTCGTGGGGGGGGAATTCACCCCTCCACTTT. Translation gives CASSLIGASWGGNSPLHF.

The gene calls are TRBV21-1 and TRBJ1-5; the table names TRBD1, a call not compared with the DNA. TRBV21-1 is a pseudogene. This CDR3 spans 18 amino acids. As DNA, the CDR3 is TGTGCCAGCAGCACCCCGAGGGTTGACAGGATCGGGAATCAGCCCCAGCATTTT. Amino acid sequence: CASSTPRVDRIGNQPQHF.